The 10 T cell receptor beta chains in this list originate from one sample, sequenced in a study of patients and donors after allogeneic stem cell transplantation. TCRdb re-called the RT-PCR reads through MiXCR, storing one row per CDR3 protein. This sample has roughly 940,000 distinct CDR3 sequences, with about 20% found just once. The sequenced material came from blood, either unsorted or a sorted T cell fraction (not recorded which). The receptors derive from a human donor who was either an allogeneic HSCT recipient or a stem cell or donor lymphocyte infusion donor (not recorded which). It is not recorded whose cells these are; they may come from a transplant donor.

This clonotype was observed a few times. DNA for the CDR3: TGTGCCACCAGTGACGGGTCTGGGGCCAACGTCCTGACTTTC. Protein product: CATSDGSGANVLTF. V and J are TRBV24-1 and TRBJ2-6; D gene ambiguous. This CDR3 region has 14 residues. Germline assignment: CDR1 KGHDR and CDR2 SFDVKD. V was trimmed by 4 bases and J by 1 base, leaving 4 bases between them.

V and J are TRBV9 and TRBJ2-5, with 8 bases fitting TRBD1. After removal of 4 bases from V and 1 base from J, the junction contained 3 bases not matched to a gene. Germline values: CDR1 SGDLS, CDR2 YYNGEE. The CDR3 is made up of 14 amino acids. The CDR3 nucleotides read TGTGCCAGCAGCATCACAGGGGGCCAAGAGACCCAGTACTTC. It codes for CASSITGGQETQYF.

Comment on this clonotype: The junction departs from germline at one end; a sequencing error may be responsible. This chain links TRBV7-2 with TRBJ2-5; perhaps TRBD1 as D (6 bases). The germline gives CDR1 SGHTA, CDR2 FQGNSA. This CDR3 contains 16 residues. CDR3 protein: CASSLGVKGDQETQYF. The DNA for the CDR3 is TGTGCCAGCAGTTTAGGGGTGAAGGGGGACCAAGAGACCCAGTACTTC.

This clonotype was counted a few times. The chain has TRBV3-1 and TRBJ2-1, with 7 bases identical to TRBD2. In germline, CDR1 is LGHDT, CDR2 YNNKEL (reference sequence). J was trimmed by 9 bases and V by 7 bases; bases with no gene match: 12. The CDR3 runs to 14 residues. The CDR3 sequence is CASTQGGVLAEQFF. CDR3 DNA: TGTGCCAGCACCCAGGGAGGGGTTCTGGCTGAGCAGTTCTTC.

The chain links TRBV6-1 to TRBJ1-1, with a tentative D call TRBD1 (5 bases). CDR3 length equals 12 residues. V was shortened by 1 base and J by 7 bases, with 7 bases between the two germline ends. The V gene's germline CDR1 is MNHNS and CDR2 SASEGT. The CDR3 protein is CASSEDRYEAFF. CDR3 DNA: TGTGCCAGCAGTGAAGACAGGTATGAAGCTTTCTTT.

V gene TRBV7-9 combines with J gene TRBJ1-5; TRBD1 is a possible D gene (6 bases). The CDR3 covers 15 residues. V gave up 6 bases and J gave up 2 bases, with 14 bases separating them. CDR1 SEHNR and CDR2 FQNEAQ come from the germline V gene (reference sequence). CDR3 region: CASRPGTLGNQPQHF. CDR3 sequence (DNA): TGTGCCAGCAGACCCGGGACATTAGGCAATCAGCCCCAGCATTTT.

The chain joins TRBV15 to TRBJ2-7; possible D gene TRBD1, 7 bases. V dropped 0 bases and J dropped 3 bases, with 18 bases sitting between them. CDR1 is LNHNV and CDR2 is YYDKDF in the germline V gene (reference sequence). This CDR3 is 17 amino acids long. This CDR3 reads CATSRDPQGRKVYEQYF. The CDR3, as DNA: TGTGCCACCAGCAGAGATCCACAGGGGAGGAAGGTCTACGAGCAGTACTTC. The complete variable domain, with remaining parts taken from reference TRBV15 and TRBJ2-7, reads DAMVIQNPRYQVTQFGKPVTLSCSQTLNHNVMYWYQQKSSQAPKLLFHYYDKDFNNEADTPDNFQSRRPNTSFCFLDIRSPGLGDTAMYLCATSRDPQGRKVYEQYFGPGTRLTVT.

This clonotype showed up many times. The chain has TRBV7-9 and TRBJ2-3, with TRBD2 matching over 9 bases. The V gene's germline CDR1 is SEHNR and CDR2 FQNEAQ (reference sequence). V shed 3 bases and J 8 bases; nucleotides not matched to a gene: 3. The CDR3 sequence is 13 residues long. The CDR3 here is CASSLGLAGTQYF. DNA of the CDR3: TGTGCCAGCAGCTTGGGACTAGCTGGTACGCAGTATTTT.

This chain connects TRBV6-1 to TRBJ2-7; 9 positions match TRBD1. CDR3 length: 14 amino acids. CDR1 MNHNS and CDR2 SASEGT come from the germline V gene. Unmatched junction bases numbered 9, after V lost 5 bases and J lost 7 bases. The CDR3 reads CASSTGQGIVEQYF. CDR3 bases: TGTGCCAGCAGTACGGGACAGGGTATAGTAGAGCAGTACTTC.

The chain employs TRBV3-1 and TRBJ2-1; a possible D gene is TRBD1 (5 bases). CDR1 is LGHDT, CDR2 YNNKEL, per germline (reference sequence). Between the trimmed V and J ends, which lost 4 bases and 1 base, there was a span of 11 bases. The CDR3 is made up of 15 amino acids. Here the CDR3 DNA reads TGTGCCAGCAGCCTAAGAGACAGATCCTACAATGAGCAGTTCTTC. This sequence encodes CASSLRDRSYNEQFF.